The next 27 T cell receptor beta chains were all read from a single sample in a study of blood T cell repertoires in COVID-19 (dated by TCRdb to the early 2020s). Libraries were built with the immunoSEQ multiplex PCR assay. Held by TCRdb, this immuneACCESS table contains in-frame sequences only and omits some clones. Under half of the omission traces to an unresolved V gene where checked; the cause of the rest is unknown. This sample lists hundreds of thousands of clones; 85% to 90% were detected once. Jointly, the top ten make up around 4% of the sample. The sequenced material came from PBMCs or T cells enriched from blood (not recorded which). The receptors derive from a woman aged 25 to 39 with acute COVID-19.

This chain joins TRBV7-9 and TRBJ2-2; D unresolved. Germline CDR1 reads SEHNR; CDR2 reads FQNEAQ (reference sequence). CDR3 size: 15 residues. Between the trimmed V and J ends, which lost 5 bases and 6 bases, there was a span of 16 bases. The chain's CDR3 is CASSLVLNPAGELFF. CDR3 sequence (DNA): TGTGCCAGCAGCCTGGTCCTAAACCCCGCCGGGGAGCTGTTTTTT. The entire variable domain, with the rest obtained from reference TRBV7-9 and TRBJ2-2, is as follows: DTGVSQNPRHKITKRGQNVTFRCDPISEHNRLYWYRQTLGQGPEFLTYFQNEAQLEKSRLLSDRFSAERPKGSFSTLEIQRTEQGDSAMYLCASSLVLNPAGELFFGEGSRLTVL.

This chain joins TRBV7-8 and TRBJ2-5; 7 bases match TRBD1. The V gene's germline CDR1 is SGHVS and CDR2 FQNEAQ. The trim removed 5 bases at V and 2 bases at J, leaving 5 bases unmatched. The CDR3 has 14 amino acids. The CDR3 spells CASSPRQGQETQYF. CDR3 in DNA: TGTGCCAGCAGCCCAAGACAGGGTCAAGAGACCCAGTACTTC. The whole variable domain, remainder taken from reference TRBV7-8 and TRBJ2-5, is GAGVSQSPRYKVAKRGQDVALRCDPISGHVSLFWYQQALGQGPEFLTYFQNEAQLDKSGLPSDRFFAERPEGSVSTLKIQRTQQEDSAVYLCASSPRQGQETQYFGPGTRLLVL.

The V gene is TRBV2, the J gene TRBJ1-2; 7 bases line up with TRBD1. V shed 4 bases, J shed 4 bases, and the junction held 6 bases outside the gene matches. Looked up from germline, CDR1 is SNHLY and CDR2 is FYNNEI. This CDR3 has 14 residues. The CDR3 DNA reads TGTGCCAGCAGTGGAGGGGGCCTAGCCTATGGCTACACCTTC. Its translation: CASSGGGLAYGYTF.

The CDR3 is CASSIGGPLHF. The CDR3 DNA reads as TGTGCCAGTAGTATCGGGGGTCCCCTCCACTTT. The chain recombines TRBV19 with TRBJ1-6; possible D gene TRBD1, 5 bases. The germline CDR1 and CDR2 sequences are LNHDA and SQIVND (reference sequence). With 3 bases removed from V and 13 bases from J, the gap between germline ends came to 7 bases. This CDR3 region has 11 residues.

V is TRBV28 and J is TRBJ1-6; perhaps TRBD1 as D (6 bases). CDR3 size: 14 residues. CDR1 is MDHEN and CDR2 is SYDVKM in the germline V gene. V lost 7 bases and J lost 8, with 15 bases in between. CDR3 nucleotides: TGTGCCAGCACCTGGGCGGGGGCAGATTCACCCCTCCACTTT. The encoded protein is CASTWAGADSPLHF.

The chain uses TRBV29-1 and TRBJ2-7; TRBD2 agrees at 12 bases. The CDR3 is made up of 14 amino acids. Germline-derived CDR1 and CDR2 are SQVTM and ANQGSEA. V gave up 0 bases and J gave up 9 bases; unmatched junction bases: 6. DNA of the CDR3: TGCAGCGTTGAAGAGCCGGGACTAGCGGGCCGGCAGTACTTC. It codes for CSVEEPGLAGRQYF.

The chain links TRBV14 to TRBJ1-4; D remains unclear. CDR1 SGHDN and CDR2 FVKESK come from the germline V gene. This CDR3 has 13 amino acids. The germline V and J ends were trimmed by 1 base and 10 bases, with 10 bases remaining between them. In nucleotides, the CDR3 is TGTGCCAGCAGCCAAGGGGCCTCAGTAAAACTGTTTTTT. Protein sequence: CASSQGASVKLFF.

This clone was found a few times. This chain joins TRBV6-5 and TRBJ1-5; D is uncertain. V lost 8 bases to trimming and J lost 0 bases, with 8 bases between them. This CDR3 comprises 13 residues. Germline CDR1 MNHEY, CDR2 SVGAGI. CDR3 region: CASRRVSNQPQHF. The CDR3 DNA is TGTGCCAGCCGGAGGGTTAGCAATCAGCCCCAGCATTTT.

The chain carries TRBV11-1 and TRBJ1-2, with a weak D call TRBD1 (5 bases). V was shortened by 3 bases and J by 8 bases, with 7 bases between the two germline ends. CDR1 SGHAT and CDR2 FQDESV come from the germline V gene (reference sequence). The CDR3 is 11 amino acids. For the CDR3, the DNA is TGTGCCAGCAGCTTTCGGGGGGGCTACACCTTC. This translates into CASSFRGGYTF.

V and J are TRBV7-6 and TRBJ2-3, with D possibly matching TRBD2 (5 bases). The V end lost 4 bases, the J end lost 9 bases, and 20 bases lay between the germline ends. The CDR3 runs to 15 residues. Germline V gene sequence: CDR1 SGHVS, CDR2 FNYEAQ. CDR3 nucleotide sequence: TGTGCCAGCAGCTCCTTGAATAGCGTGGGAGACACGCAGTATTTT. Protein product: CASSSLNSVGDTQYF. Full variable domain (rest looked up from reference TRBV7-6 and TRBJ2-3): GAGVSQSPRYKVTKRGQDVALRCDPISGHVSLYWYRQALGQGPEFLTYFNYEAQQDKSGLPNDRFSAERPEGSISTLTIQRTEQRDSAMYRCASSSLNSVGDTQYFGPGTRLTVL.

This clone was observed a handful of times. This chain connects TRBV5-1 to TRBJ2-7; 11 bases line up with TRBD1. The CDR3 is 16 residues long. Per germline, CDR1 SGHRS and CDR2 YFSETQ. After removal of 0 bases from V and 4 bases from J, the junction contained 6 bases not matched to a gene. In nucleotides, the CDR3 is TGCGCCAGCAGCTTGGCTAGGACAGGGGGCAGGTACGAGCAGTACTTC. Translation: CASSLARTGGRYEQYF.

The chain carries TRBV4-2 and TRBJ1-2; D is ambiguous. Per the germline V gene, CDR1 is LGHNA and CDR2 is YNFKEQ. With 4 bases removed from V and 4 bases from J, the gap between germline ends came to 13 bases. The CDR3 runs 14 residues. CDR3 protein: CASSPTDGVYGYTF. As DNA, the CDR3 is TGTGCCAGCAGCCCTACTGACGGAGTCTATGGCTACACCTTC.

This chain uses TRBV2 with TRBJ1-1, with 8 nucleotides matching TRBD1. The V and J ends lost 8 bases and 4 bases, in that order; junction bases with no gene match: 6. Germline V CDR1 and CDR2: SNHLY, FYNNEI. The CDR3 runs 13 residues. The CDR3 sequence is CASRWTGRTEAFF. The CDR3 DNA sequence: TGTGCCAGCCGATGGACAGGGCGCACTGAAGCTTTCTTT. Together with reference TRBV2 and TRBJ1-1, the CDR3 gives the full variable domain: EPEVTQTPSHQVTQMGQEVILRCVPISNHLYFYWYRQILGQKVEFLVSFYNNEISEKSEIFDDQFSVERPDGSNFTLKIRSTKLEDSAMYFCASRWTGRTEAFFGQGTRLTVV.

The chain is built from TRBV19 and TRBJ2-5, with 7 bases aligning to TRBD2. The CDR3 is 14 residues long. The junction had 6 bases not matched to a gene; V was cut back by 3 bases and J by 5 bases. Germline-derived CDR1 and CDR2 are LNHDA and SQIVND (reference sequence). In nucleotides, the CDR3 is TGTGCCAGTAGTATCACGAGCGGGGCGGAGACCCAGTACTTC. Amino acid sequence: CASSITSGAETQYF.

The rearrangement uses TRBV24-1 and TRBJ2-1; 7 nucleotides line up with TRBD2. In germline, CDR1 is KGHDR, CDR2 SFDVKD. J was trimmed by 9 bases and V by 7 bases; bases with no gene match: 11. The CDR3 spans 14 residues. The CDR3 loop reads CATSRDYLASEQFF. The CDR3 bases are TGTGCCACCAGCCGGGACTACCTAGCTAGTGAGCAGTTCTTC.

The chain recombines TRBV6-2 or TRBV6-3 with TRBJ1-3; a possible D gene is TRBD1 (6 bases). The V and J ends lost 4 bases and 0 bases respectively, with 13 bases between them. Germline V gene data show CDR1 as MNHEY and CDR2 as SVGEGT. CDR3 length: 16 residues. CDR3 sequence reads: CASSSRTASSGNTIYF. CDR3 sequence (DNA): TGTGCCAGCAGTTCTAGGACAGCCAGCTCTGGAAACACCATATATTTT.

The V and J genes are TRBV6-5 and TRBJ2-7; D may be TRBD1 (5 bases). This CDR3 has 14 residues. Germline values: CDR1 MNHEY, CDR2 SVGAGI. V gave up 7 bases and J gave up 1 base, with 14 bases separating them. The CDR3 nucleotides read TGTGCCAGCACTAAGACAGTCCTGTCCTACGAGCAGTACTTC. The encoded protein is CASTKTVLSYEQYF.

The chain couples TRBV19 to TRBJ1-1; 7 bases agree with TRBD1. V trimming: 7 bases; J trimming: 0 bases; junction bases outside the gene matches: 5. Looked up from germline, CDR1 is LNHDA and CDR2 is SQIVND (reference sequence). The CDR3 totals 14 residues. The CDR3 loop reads CASTAQGLNTEAFF. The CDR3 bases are TGTGCCAGTACCGCACAGGGGCTGAACACTGAAGCTTTCTTT.

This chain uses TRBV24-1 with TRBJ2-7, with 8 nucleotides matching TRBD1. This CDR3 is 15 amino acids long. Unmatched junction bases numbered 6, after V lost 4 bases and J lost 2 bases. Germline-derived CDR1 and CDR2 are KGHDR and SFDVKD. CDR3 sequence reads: CATSDARQGTYEQYF. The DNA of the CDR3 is TGTGCCACCAGTGACGCCCGACAGGGGACCTACGAGCAGTACTTC.

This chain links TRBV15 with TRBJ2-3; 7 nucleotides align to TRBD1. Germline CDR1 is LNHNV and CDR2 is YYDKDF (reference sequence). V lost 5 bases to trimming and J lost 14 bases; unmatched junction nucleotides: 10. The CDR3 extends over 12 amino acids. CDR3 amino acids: CATSPAKGGPYF. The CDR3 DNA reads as TGTGCCACCAGCCCAGCTAAAGGGGGCCCGTATTTT.

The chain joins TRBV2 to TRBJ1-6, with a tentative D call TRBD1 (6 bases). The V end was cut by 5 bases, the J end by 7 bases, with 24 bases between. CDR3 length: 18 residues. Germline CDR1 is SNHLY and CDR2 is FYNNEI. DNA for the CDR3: TGTGCCAGCAGTCCTATTGGACAGCGCCCATCCGTCAATTCACCCCTCCACTTT. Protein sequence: CASSPIGQRPSVNSPLHF.

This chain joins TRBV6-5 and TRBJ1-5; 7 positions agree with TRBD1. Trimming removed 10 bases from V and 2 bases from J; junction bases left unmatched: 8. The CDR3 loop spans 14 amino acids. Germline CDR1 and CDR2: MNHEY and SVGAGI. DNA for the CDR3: TGTGCCACCAGGGGGGGGCAGGGCAATCAGCCCCAGCATTTT. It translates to CATRGGQGNQPQHF.

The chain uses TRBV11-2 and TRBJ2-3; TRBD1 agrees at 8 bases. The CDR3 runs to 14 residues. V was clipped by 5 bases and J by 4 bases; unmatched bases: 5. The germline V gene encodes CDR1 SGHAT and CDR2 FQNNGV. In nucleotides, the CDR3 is TGTGCCAGCAGCACCAGGGGGCTATCAGATACGCAGTATTTT. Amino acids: CASSTRGLSDTQYF.

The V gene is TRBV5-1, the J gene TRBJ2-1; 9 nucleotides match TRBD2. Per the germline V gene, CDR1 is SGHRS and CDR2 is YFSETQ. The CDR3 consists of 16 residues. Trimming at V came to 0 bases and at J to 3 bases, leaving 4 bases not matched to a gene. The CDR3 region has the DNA TGCGCCAGCAGCTTGGCCGAACTAGCGGGCTACAATGAGCAGTTCTTC. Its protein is CASSLAELAGYNEQFF. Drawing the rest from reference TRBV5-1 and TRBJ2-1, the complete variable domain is KAGVTQTPRYLIKTRGQQVTLSCSPISGHRSVSWYQQTPGQGLQFLFEYFSETQRNKGNFPGRFSGRQFSNSRSEMNVSTLELGDSALYLCASSLAELAGYNEQFFGPGTRLTVL.

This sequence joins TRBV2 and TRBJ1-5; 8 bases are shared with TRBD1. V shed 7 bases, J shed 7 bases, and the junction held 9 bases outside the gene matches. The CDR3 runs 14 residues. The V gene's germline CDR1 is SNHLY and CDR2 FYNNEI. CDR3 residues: CASKGQVGGQPQHF. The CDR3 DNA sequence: TGTGCCAGCAAGGGACAGGTCGGCGGGCAGCCCCAGCATTTT.

CDR3 DNA sequence: TGTGCCAGCAGGATACCGGGACAGGGCAAATCACCCCTCCACTTT. This codes for CASRIPGQGKSPLHF. The chain joins TRBV6-6 to TRBJ1-6, with TRBD1 matching over 9 bases. The CDR3 runs 15 residues. The germline gives CDR1 MNHNY, CDR2 SVGAGI (reference sequence). V shed 6 bases and J 10 bases; nucleotides not matched to a gene: 10.

The CDR3 DNA reads as TGTGCCAGCAGCCCCAGGGGAGTGGGCACTAATGAAAAACTGTTTTTT. It codes for CASSPRGVGTNEKLFF. The rearrangement links TRBV9 to TRBJ1-4; maybe TRBD1 (6 bases). The CDR3 loop spans 16 amino acids. V lost 4 bases, J lost 2 bases, and 15 bases lay in between. Germline V lookup: CDR1 SGDLS, CDR2 YYNGEE.